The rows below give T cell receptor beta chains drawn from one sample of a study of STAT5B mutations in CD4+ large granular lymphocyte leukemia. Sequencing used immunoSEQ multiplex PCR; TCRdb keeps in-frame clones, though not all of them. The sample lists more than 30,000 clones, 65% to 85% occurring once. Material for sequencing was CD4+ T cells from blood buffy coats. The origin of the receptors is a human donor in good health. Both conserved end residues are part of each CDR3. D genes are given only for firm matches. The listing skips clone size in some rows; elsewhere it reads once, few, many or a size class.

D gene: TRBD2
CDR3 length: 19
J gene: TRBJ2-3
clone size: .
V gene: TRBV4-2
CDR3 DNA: TGTGCCAGCAGCCAAGATGGATGGGGGACTAGCGGTCAAACAGATACGCAGTATTTT
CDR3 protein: CASSQDGWGTSGQTDTQYF

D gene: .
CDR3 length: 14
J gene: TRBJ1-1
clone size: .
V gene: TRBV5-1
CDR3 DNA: TGCGCCAGCAGCTCAGGGGTAGTGGGGACTGAAGCTTTCTTT
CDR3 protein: CASSSGVVGTEAFF

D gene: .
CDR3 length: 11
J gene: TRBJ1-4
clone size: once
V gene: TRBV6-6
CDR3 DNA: TGTGCCAGCAGTTATGGGGAAAAACTGTTTTTT
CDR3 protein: CASSYGEKLFF

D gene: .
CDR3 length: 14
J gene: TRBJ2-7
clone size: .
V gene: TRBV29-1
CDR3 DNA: TGCAGCGTTGATGGACCCGGCCGTGGTGGGGAGCAGTACTTC
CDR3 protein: CSVDGPGRGGEQYF

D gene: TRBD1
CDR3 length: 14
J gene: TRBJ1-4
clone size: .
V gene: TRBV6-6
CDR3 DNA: TGTGCCAGCAGCCTGGGACAGGTGGATGAAAAACTGTTTTTT
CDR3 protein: CASSLGQVDEKLFF

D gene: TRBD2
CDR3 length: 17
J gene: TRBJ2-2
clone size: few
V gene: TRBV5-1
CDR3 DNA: TGCGCCAGCAGCTCGGGAGGGCAGGGATCATTCACCGGGGAGCTGTTTTTT
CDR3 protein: CASSSGGQGSFTGELFF

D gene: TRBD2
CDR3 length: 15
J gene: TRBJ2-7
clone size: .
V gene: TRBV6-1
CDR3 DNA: TGTGCCAGCAGTGAATATCGGACTAGCGGTTACGAGCAGTACTTC
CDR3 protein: CASSEYRTSGYEQYF

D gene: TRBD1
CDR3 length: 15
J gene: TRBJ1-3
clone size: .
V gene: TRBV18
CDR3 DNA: TGTGCCAGCTCACCAGGGACAGGGTCTGGAAACACCATATATTTT
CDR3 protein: CASSPGTGSGNTIYF

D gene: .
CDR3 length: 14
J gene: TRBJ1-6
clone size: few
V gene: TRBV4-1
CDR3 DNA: TGCGCCAGCAGCCAAGATAGGCTGAATTCACCCCTCCACTTT
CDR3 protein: CASSQDRLNSPLHF

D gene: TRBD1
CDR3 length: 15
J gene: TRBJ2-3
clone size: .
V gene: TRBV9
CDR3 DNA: TGTGCCAGCAGCGTAACAGGGGGCGAGACAGATACGCAGTATTTT
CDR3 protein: CASSVTGGETDTQYF

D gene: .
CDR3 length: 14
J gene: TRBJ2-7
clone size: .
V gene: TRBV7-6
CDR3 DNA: TGTGCCAGCAGCTTAAACGAGGGGCCCTACGAGCAGTACTTC
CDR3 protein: CASSLNEGPYEQYF

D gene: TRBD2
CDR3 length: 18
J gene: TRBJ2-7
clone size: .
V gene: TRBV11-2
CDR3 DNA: TGTGCCAGCAGCTTCCAGACAGCCCCGGGAGGCCGAAGCTACGAGCAGTACTTC
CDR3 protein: CASSFQTAPGGRSYEQYF

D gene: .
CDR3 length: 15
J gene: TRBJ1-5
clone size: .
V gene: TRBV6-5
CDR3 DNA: TGTGCCAGCAGTTACTCGGGCCAGGGCGGTCAGCCCCAGCATTTT
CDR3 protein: CASSYSGQGGQPQHF

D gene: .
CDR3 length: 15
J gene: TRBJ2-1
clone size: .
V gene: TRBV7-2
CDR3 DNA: TGTGCCAGCAGCTCCGACAGTAGCTCCTACAATGAGCAGTTCTTC
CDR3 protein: CASSSDSSSYNEQFF